This T cell receptor (beta chain) was profiled in a study of T cell changes during pregnancy in multiple sclerosis. The repertoire was sequenced with immunoSEQ multiplex PCR; TCRdb's copy has only in-frame clones and lacks some. The data show 95,000 to 100,000 clones, approximately 92% seen once. There are 14 residues in the CDR3. V was clipped by 2 bases and J by 2 bases, with 7 bases between them. The germline gives CDR1 MNHEY, CDR2 SMNVEV (reference sequence). The chain employs TRBV27 and TRBJ1-5; tentative D call: TRBD1 (5 bases). The origin of this receptor is a female donor with multiple sclerosis, enrolled in a pregnancy study. Source: peripheral blood, taken in the second trimester of pregnancy. In nucleotides, the CDR3 is TGTGCCAGCAGTTTACGGGGGGGCAATCAGCCCCAGCATTTT. Amino acids: CASSLRGGNQPQHF.